Listed here are 30 T cell receptor beta chains from one sample, sequenced in a study of glioma-infiltrating T cells. TCR alpha and beta CDR3 regions were amplified from RNA using iRepertoire nested multiplex PCR. Each CDR3 protein is one row after TCRdb ran MiXCR on the multiplex PCR reads. This sample yields approximately 190,000 distinct CDR3 sequences, of which 32% are seen a single time; 20% belongs to the top ten. The sequenced sample was glioma tissue, nonneoplastic brain tissue, or PBMCs (not recorded which). These receptors were obtained from a human donor with low-grade glioma or glioblastoma, undergoing nonglioma brain surgery, or in good health (not recorded which).

This clonotype was detected many times. The V and J genes are TRBV4-1 and TRBJ2-7; D is perhaps TRBD2 (5 bases). Germline V gene sequence: CDR1 MGHRA, CDR2 YSYEKL. The CDR3 spans 14 residues. Trimming took 7 bases from V and 2 from J, leaving 15 bases between them. The CDR3 here is CASTSLTGTYEQYF. Written as DNA, the CDR3 is TGCGCCAGCACTTCCTTGACGGGGACCTACGAGCAGTACTTC.

Notes on this clonotype: Since a much larger clone is just one base distant, this may be a read error. This chain links TRBV20-1 with TRBJ2-5, with D possibly matching TRBD2 (7 bases). In germline, CDR1 is DFQATT, CDR2 SNEGSKA (reference sequence). This CDR3 has 14 residues. Deletions cut 4 bases from V and 5 bases from J, with 17 bases between. Written as DNA, the CDR3 is TGCAGTGCTATCCAGGGGAGGGGAGGGGAGACCCAGTACTTC. Protein sequence: CSAIQGRGGETQYF.

Many counts were recorded for this clonotype. The genes are TRBV20-1 and TRBJ1-1; no reliable D call. The CDR3 loop spans 11 amino acids. Germline assignment: CDR1 DFQATT and CDR2 SNEGSKA (reference sequence). The CDR3 loop is CSVSGNTEAFF. CDR3 nucleotides: TGCAGCGTTTCAGGGAACACTGAAGCTTTCTTT.

This clonotype was seen a few times. The rearrangement uses TRBV4-3 and TRBJ2-3; 11 bases align to TRBD2. The CDR3 consists of 16 residues. V dropped 2 bases and J dropped 3; count of bases not matched to a gene: 4. CDR1 is LGHNA and CDR2 is YSLEER in the germline V gene. The CDR3 spells CASSQRLAGITDTQYF. The CDR3 nucleotides are TGCGCCAGCAGCCAAAGACTAGCGGGAATAACAGATACGCAGTATTTT.

This clonotype was detected many times. The chain recombines TRBV4-2 with TRBJ1-1; no reliable D call. Germline CDR1 reads LGHNA; CDR2 reads YNFKEQ. This CDR3 is 13 amino acids long. V was pared by 3 bases and J by 4 bases, with 9 bases between. Here the CDR3 DNA reads TGTGCCAGCAGCCACCCGGTGCTCACTGAAGCTTTCTTT. It translates to CASSHPVLTEAFF.

Only a few counts were recorded for this clonotype. V is TRBV11-2 and J is TRBJ1-1; D remains unclear. Per the germline V gene, CDR1 is SGHAT and CDR2 is FQNNGV. The V end was cut by 0 bases, the J end by 5 bases, with 10 bases between. The CDR3 covers 14 residues. The CDR3 is CASSLDMLRTEAFF. The CDR3 DNA follows: TGTGCCAGCAGCTTAGACATGCTGAGGACTGAAGCTTTCTTT.

In nucleotides, the CDR3 is TGTGCCAGTAGTATAGTAGGCGGGAGTCGAGAGCAGTTCTTC. Translating gives CASSIVGGSREQFF. This rearrangement joins TRBV19 to TRBJ2-1; 7 nucleotides line up with TRBD2. Germline CDR1 reads LNHDA; CDR2 reads SQIVND (reference sequence). V lost 1 base and J lost 10; bases outside the gene matches: 7. The CDR3 extends over 14 amino acids. The full variable domain, its missing parts supplied by reference TRBV19 and TRBJ2-1, is DGGITQSPKYLFRKEGQNVTLSCEQNLNHDAMYWYRQDPGQGLRLIYYSQIVNDFQKGDIAEGYSVSREKKESFPLTVTSAQKNPTAFYLCASSIVGGSREQFFGPGTRLTVL.

The chain has TRBV7-7 and TRBJ1-1; D ambiguous. The CDR3 runs to 16 residues. Germline CDR1 reads SSHAT; CDR2 reads FNYEAQ (reference sequence). The V and J ends lost 6 bases and 14 bases respectively, with 31 bases between them. The CDR3 here is CASSLRTTRSYNEQFF. CDR3 DNA: TGTGCCAGCAGTTTAAGGACTACTCGCTCCTACAATGAGCAGTTCTTT.

This clonotype came up once. The chain has TRBV11-3 and TRBJ1-4; 9 nucleotides align to TRBD1. The V segment lost 8 bases and the J segment 0 bases; nucleotides outside the gene matches: 13. There are 18 residues in the CDR3. Germline V gene sequence: CDR1 SGHNT, CDR2 YENEEA. The CDR3 protein is CASCKKDRGPTTNEKLFF. In nucleotides, the CDR3 is TGTGCCAGCTGCAAGAAGGACAGGGGCCCAACAACTAATGAAAAACTGTTTTTT.

Turning to this clonotype: At one boundary the junction diverges from the germline segment, which might be a read error. The chain employs TRBV7-9 and TRBJ2-2, with 8 bases aligning to TRBD1. This CDR3 comprises 14 residues. From germline, CDR1 is SEHNR and CDR2 FQNEAQ (reference sequence). CDR3 DNA sequence: TGTGCCAGCAGCTCGACAGGGGTAGCCGGGCAGCTGTTTTTT. Translating gives CASSSTGVAGQLFF.

At least ten counts were recorded for this clonotype. The chain couples TRBV20-1 to TRBJ1-4, with 10 nucleotides matching TRBD1. J lost 0 bases, V lost 5 bases, and 3 bases had no gene match. Germline V gene data show CDR1 as DFQATT and CDR2 as SNEGSKA (reference sequence). The CDR3 sequence is 15 residues long. CDR3 region: CSAPGQGTTNEKLFF. In nucleotides, the CDR3 is TGCAGTGCTCCGGGACAGGGGACAACTAATGAAAAACTGTTTTTT.

The chain has TRBV3-1 and TRBJ2-5; D gene ambiguous. V dropped 0 bases and J dropped 7 bases, with 15 bases sitting between them. The CDR3 contains 15 residues. Germline assignment: CDR1 LGHDT and CDR2 YNNKEL (reference sequence). The CDR3 protein is CASSQDTEAERTQYF. CDR3 nucleotides: TGTGCCAGCAGCCAAGATACCGAGGCGGAGAGGACCCAGTACTTC.

The J gene is TRBJ2-7, the V gene TRBV4-1; 9 bases are a match to TRBD2. Germline assignment: CDR1 MGHRA and CDR2 YSYEKL. V lost 1 base, J lost 2 bases, and 3 bases stayed unmatched. The CDR3 runs 15 residues. The CDR3 nucleotides are TGCGCCAGCAGCCAAGTGGCTAGCGGGGCCTACGAGCAGTACTTC. It codes for CASSQVASGAYEQYF.

The genes are TRBV7-9 and TRBJ2-1; D uncertain. The V gene's germline CDR1 is SEHNR and CDR2 FQNEAQ (reference sequence). The CDR3 is 17 residues long. V lost 4 bases, J lost 8 bases, and 24 bases lay in between. The CDR3 region has the DNA TGTGCCAGCAGCTCCCTAATCGGAGCAAACCAATTTGATGAGCAGTTCTTC. Translating gives CASSSLIGANQFDEQFF.

This clonotype was seen a few times. The genes are TRBV3-1 and TRBJ2-3; TRBD2 matches at 8 bases. The V and J ends lost 0 bases and 4 bases, in that order; junction bases with no gene match: 9. The CDR3 loop spans 17 amino acids. The germline gives CDR1 LGHDT, CDR2 YNNKEL (reference sequence). Here the CDR3 DNA reads TGTGCCAGCAGCCAAGATAATCGAGCGGGAGTCCCAGATACGCAGTATTTT. Translated: CASSQDNRAGVPDTQYF.

The rearrangement uses TRBV28 and TRBJ2-7; the D call may be TRBD1 or TRBD2 (5 bases each). Per the germline V gene, CDR1 is MDHEN and CDR2 is SYDVKM. The CDR3 loop spans 15 amino acids. The V end was cut by 5 bases, the J end by 5 bases, with 19 bases between. CDR3 bases: TGTGCCAGCAGTATTAGGTGGGGGACCTACAACGAGCAGTACTTC. Translating it yields CASSIRWGTYNEQYF.

The chain's CDR3 is CASSKSRGNEQYF. The DNA of the CDR3 is TGTGCCAGCAGCAAGTCGAGGGGCAACGAGCAGTACTTC. The chain has TRBV27 and TRBJ2-7; D could derive from TRBD1 or TRBD2 (5 bases each). In germline, CDR1 is MNHEY, CDR2 SMNVEV (reference sequence). V lost 6 bases and J 5 bases, leaving 14 bases between the germline ends. The CDR3 totals 13 residues.

This clonotype was detected many times. The chain joins TRBV27 to TRBJ2-1; no firm D call. This CDR3 has 11 amino acids. With 4 bases removed from V and 10 bases from J, the gap between germline ends came to 8 bases. CDR1 and CDR2 from the germline V gene are MNHEY and SMNVEV (reference sequence). CDR3 sequence reads: CASSSATEQFF. Here the CDR3 DNA reads TGTGCCAGCAGTTCCGCTACCGAGCAGTTCTTC.

V gene TRBV4-1 combines with J gene TRBJ2-7; 8 bases agree with TRBD1. Looked up from germline, CDR1 is MGHRA and CDR2 is YSYEKL. Losses at the gene ends were 2 bases for V and 2 bases for J; bases not matched to a gene: 2. The CDR3 runs to 14 residues. CDR3 residues: CASSQRTGPYEQYF. CDR3 sequence (DNA): TGCGCCAGCAGCCAACGGACAGGGCCCTACGAGCAGTACTTC.

This clonotype came up many times. This chain joins TRBV28 and TRBJ2-7, with 13 bases lining up with TRBD2. After removal of 6 bases from V and 5 bases from J, the junction contained 10 bases not matched to a gene. CDR3 length: 16 amino acids. CDR1 MDHEN and CDR2 SYDVKM come from the germline V gene. The CDR3 spells CASRTQLAGGLHEQYF. The DNA of the CDR3 is TGTGCCAGCAGAACCCAACTAGCGGGAGGGCTGCACGAGCAGTACTTC.

This clonotype was counted between two and nine times. The rearrangement links TRBV2 to TRBJ2-3; 9 positions match TRBD2. J gave up 3 bases and V 7 bases, and 11 bases lay outside the gene matches. Germline V lookup: CDR1 SNHLY, CDR2 FYNNEI. CDR3 size: 16 residues. The CDR3 DNA reads TGTGCCAGCACCCGAGGTAGCGGGAGATTTACAGATACGCAGTATTTT. Protein sequence: CASTRGSGRFTDTQYF.

A note on this clonotype: The conserved phenylalanine or tryptophan normally closing the CDR3 is absent here, so this likely arose from a read error. The J gene is TRBJ1-1, the V gene TRBV29-1; D gene unclear. Trimming removed 4 bases at V and 1 base at J, with 10 bases between. Germline V gene data show CDR1 as SQVTM and CDR2 as ANQGSEA. CDR3 length equals 13 residues. CDR3 bases: TGCAGCGTTGGGGCGAGCGGGAACACTGAAGCTTTCTCT. Protein sequence: CSVGASGNTEAFS.

This clonotype has a handful of counts. The CDR3 loop is CASSPRTGAHRAYEQYF. CDR3 sequence (DNA): TGTGCCAGCAGCCCACGGACGGGGGCGCATAGGGCCTACGAGCAGTACTTC. The chain has TRBV7-2 and TRBJ2-7; possibly TRBD1 or TRBD2 for D (6 bases each). CDR1 and CDR2 from the germline V gene are SGHTA and FQGNSA. The CDR3 has 17 amino acids. The V end lost 5 bases, the J end lost 2 bases, and 22 bases lay between the germline ends.

This clonotype came up many times. The CDR3 sequence: CASSLTDREQFF. The DNA of the CDR3 is TGTGCCAGCAGTTTGACTGACAGGGAGCAGTTCTTC. The rearrangement uses TRBV28 and TRBJ2-1; D possibly corresponds to TRBD1 (6 bases). With 3 bases removed from V and 10 bases from J, the gap between germline ends came to 10 bases. Germline values: CDR1 MDHEN, CDR2 SYDVKM. CDR3 length equals 12 residues. The complete variable domain, with remaining parts taken from reference TRBV28 and TRBJ2-1, reads DVKVTQSSRYLVKRTGEKVFLECVQDMDHENMFWYRQDPGLGLRLIYFSYDVKMKEKGDIPEGYSVSREKKERFSLILESASTNQTSMYLCASSLTDREQFFGPGTRLTVL.

This clonotype was seen a handful of times. CDR3 residues: CSVADYQNNEQFF. CDR3 nucleotides: TGCAGCGTTGCTGATTACCAGAACAATGAGCAGTTCTTC. The rearrangement joins TRBV29-1 to TRBJ2-1; no firm D call. V dropped 4 bases and J dropped 5 bases, with 12 bases sitting between them. The CDR3 consists of 13 residues. Germline-derived CDR1 and CDR2 are SQVTM and ANQGSEA.

Details on this clonotype: An end of the junction does not agree with germline; a read error may underlie this. The chain employs TRBV19 and TRBJ2-3, with 10 positions matching TRBD2. Germline-derived CDR1 and CDR2 are LNHDA and SQIVND (reference sequence). The CDR3 runs to 16 residues. The CDR3 spells CARRAGTSVVTGTQYF. The CDR3 DNA follows: TGTGCCCGTAGGGCCGGGACTAGCGTAGTGACAGGTACGCAGTATTTT.

This clonotype was seen many times. The chain combines TRBV7-2 with TRBJ1-5; no clear D gene. V dropped 5 bases and J dropped 1 base, with 12 bases sitting between them. The V gene's germline CDR1 is SGHTA and CDR2 FQGNSA. This CDR3 region has 15 residues. The CDR3 spells CASSQGGQSNQPQHF. CDR3 in DNA: TGTGCCAGCAGCCAAGGCGGCCAAAGCAATCAGCCCCAGCATTTT.

This clonotype was seen ten or more times. J is TRBJ1-2 and V is TRBV28; D is possibly TRBD1 (5 bases). Germline V gene data show CDR1 as MDHEN and CDR2 as SYDVKM. The CDR3 is 16 amino acids. Trimming pared 2 bases from V and 0 bases from J, leaving 13 bases between. The CDR3 nucleotides read TGTGCCAGCAGTTTAGGAGGGGCGCAAACTAACTATGGCTACACCTTC. Translated, it gives CASSLGGAQTNYGYTF.

This clonotype has only a few counts. The rearrangement joins TRBV6-2 or TRBV6-3 to TRBJ2-2, with TRBD2 matching 11 bases. Germline loops: CDR1 MNHEY, CDR2 SVGEGT. With 6 bases clipped from V and 1 base from J, the junction kept 4 bases outside the gene matches. The CDR3 contains 16 residues. The CDR3 DNA follows: TGTGCCAGCAGAATACTAGCGGGAGAGAACACCGGGGAGCTGTTTTTT. This sequence encodes CASRILAGENTGELFF.

There are many counts of this clonotype. The chain links TRBV7-2 to TRBJ2-5; D is undetermined. CDR1 and CDR2 (germline): SGHTA, FQGNSA. The CDR3 spans 13 residues. The V gene lost 4 bases and the J gene lost 6 bases, with 12 bases spanning the gap. CDR3 nucleotide sequence: TGTGCCAGCAGCTCCCCCCCTCGGAAGACCCAGTACTTC. It translates to CASSSPPRKTQYF.